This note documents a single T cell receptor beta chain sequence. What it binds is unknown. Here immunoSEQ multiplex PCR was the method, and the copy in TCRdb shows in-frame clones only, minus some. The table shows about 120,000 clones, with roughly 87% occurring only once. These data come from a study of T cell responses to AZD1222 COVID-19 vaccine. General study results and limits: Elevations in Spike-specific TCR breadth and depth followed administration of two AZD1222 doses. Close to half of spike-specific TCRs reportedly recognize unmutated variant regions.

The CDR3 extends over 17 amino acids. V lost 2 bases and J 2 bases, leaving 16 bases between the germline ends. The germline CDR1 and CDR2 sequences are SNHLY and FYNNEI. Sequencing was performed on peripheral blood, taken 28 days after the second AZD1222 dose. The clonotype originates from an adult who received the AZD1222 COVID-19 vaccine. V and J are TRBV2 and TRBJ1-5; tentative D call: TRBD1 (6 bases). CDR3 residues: CASSENRVSLGNQPQHF. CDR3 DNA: TGTGCCAGCAGTGAAAACAGGGTGAGTTTGGGCAATCAGCCCCAGCATTTT.